This passage covers 9 T cell receptor beta chains from one sample sequenced in a study of blood T cell repertoires in COVID-19. Assay: immunoSEQ multiplex PCR; the TCRdb copy retains only in-frame clones and omits some. The top ten hold over 9.5% of the sample, which has approximately 200,000 clones, 65% to 90% seen once. The sequenced material came from PBMCs or T cells enriched from blood (not recorded which). These receptors originate from a man between 40 and 49 years old who had recovered from COVID-19.

The chain has TRBV23-1 and TRBJ2-3; perhaps TRBD2 as D (5 bases). TRBV23-1 is designated an ORF whose function remains uncertain. This CDR3 is 18 amino acids long. The V end was cut by 0 bases, the J end by 1 base, with 17 bases between. The CDR3 nucleotides are TGCGCCAGCAGTCAATCGTACGGGGAATCCCGATGCACAGATACGCAGTATTTT. This sequence encodes CASSQSYGESRCTDTQYF.

This rearrangement joins TRBV20-1 to TRBJ2-1; no clear D. The germline V gene has CDR1 DFQATT and CDR2 SNEGSKA (reference sequence). The CDR3 is made up of 11 amino acids. V lost 5 bases and J 4 bases, leaving 6 bases between the germline ends. The CDR3 loop is CSAQTYNEQFF. CDR3 DNA: TGCAGTGCTCAAACTTACAATGAGCAGTTCTTC.

The rearrangement joins TRBV6-5 to TRBJ2-1; TRBD2 matches at 7 bases. The germline gives CDR1 MNHEY, CDR2 SVGAGI. The CDR3 loop spans 15 amino acids. The V gene end was trimmed by 8 bases and the J gene end by 0 bases; junction bases not matched to a gene: 7. CDR3 DNA sequence: TGTGCCAGCGGGGGAGGGCCGAGCTCCTACAATGAGCAGTTCTTC. Translation gives CASGGGPSSYNEQFF.

The rearrangement uses TRBV9 and TRBJ2-7, with TRBD2 identical over 7 bases. There are 15 residues in the CDR3. Trimming took 3 bases from V and 4 from J; bases not matched to a gene: 10. CDR1 is SGDLS, CDR2 YYNGEE, per germline. The chain's CDR3 is CASSAGGEAGYEQYF. The CDR3 coding sequence is TGTGCCAGCAGCGCGGGGGGAGAGGCAGGATACGAGCAGTACTTC.

This clone was counted once. This chain uses TRBV2 with TRBJ1-1, with TRBD1 matching over 9 bases. CDR3 length: 14 residues. Germline V lookup: CDR1 SNHLY, CDR2 FYNNEI. Trimming took 7 bases from V and 9 from J; bases not matched to a gene: 12. Here the CDR3 DNA reads TGTGCCAGCACCGAAGGGACAGGGACGATACAAGCTTTCTTT. This codes for CASTEGTGTIQAFF.

J is TRBJ2-7 and V is TRBV5-1; unclear D gene. The germline V and J ends were trimmed by 3 bases and 7 bases, with 14 bases remaining between them. Germline V CDR1 and CDR2: SGHRS, YFSETQ. This CDR3 comprises 13 residues. The chain's CDR3 is CASSSQTGGEQYF. The CDR3 DNA is TGCGCCAGCAGCTCGCAGACGGGTGGGGAGCAGTACTTC.

This clone was recorded a few times. This chain connects TRBV6-1 to TRBJ2-5; 14 bases fit TRBD2. CDR3 size: 17 residues. V lost 0 bases, J lost 4 bases, and 4 bases stayed unmatched. The germline V gene has CDR1 MNHNS and CDR2 SASEGT. CDR3 amino acids: CASSEARGLAGAETQYF. DNA of the CDR3: TGTGCCAGCAGTGAAGCCAGGGGACTAGCGGGAGCAGAGACCCAGTACTTC.

This chain connects TRBV7-8 to TRBJ2-1; TRBD2 aligns across 8 bases. In germline, CDR1 is SGHVS, CDR2 FQNEAQ. There are 16 residues in the CDR3. The ends lost 5 bases at V and 7 bases at J; junction bases unmatched: 13. CDR3 region: CASSLRAGVGSNEQFF. The CDR3 bases are TGTGCCAGCAGCCTAAGAGCGGGAGTCGGAAGTAATGAGCAGTTCTTC.

The chain joins TRBV28 to TRBJ1-1; TRBD1 is a possible D gene (6 bases). Germline assignment: CDR1 MDHEN and CDR2 SYDVKM. V lost 2 bases and J lost 1, with 11 bases in between. The CDR3 extends over 15 amino acids. The CDR3 bases are TGTGCCAGCAGTTTAAATCGGGGGGCGAACACTGAAGCTTTCTTT. The encoded protein is CASSLNRGANTEAFF.